These T cell receptor beta chains were read from a single sample in a study of cytotoxic CD8 clonotypes in ibrutinib-treated CLL. Profiling relied on immunoSEQ multiplex PCR, and the TCRdb table lists in-frame clones only, not all of them. The data show about 130,000 clones, with around 84% seen just once and 3% to 4% held by the top ten. Sample: PBMCs, taken after 24 months of ibrutinib treatment. These receptors were taken from a human donor with chronic lymphocytic leukemia. The CDR3 runs from the conserved cysteine through the conserved F or W. The D gene is left open where the match is weak. The size of a clone is reported for some rows only, either as once, few or many, or as a class for expanded clones.

D gene | J gene | V gene | clone size | CDR3 DNA | CDR3 protein
NA | TRBJ2-7 | TRBV19 | NA | TGTGCCAGTAGTATAGGGGGCAGAAGCTCCTACGAGCAGTACTTC | CASSIGGRSSYEQYF
TRBD1 | TRBJ2-7 | TRBV6-5 | NA | TGTGCCAGCAGTTACTCGAAGGGACAGGGATCCTCCGAGCAGTACTTC | CASSYSKGQGSSEQYF
TRBD2 | TRBJ2-3 | TRBV7-9 | NA | TGTGCCAGCAGCCCTCTCCCGGGACTAGCGGGGGGGCTGAATACGCAGTATTTT | CASSPLPGLAGGLNTQYF
NA | TRBJ2-4 | TRBV4-3 | NA | TGCGCCAGCAGCCAAGATCGCCAAGGGGGAAACATTCAGTACTTC | CASSQDRQGGNIQYF
NA | TRBJ2-3 | TRBV4-1 | NA | TGCGCCAGCAGCCAAGAACGTGGCAGCCCAACAGATACGCAGTATTTT | CASSQERGSPTDTQYF
NA | TRBJ1-6 | TRBV6-1 | NA | TGTGCCAGCAGTGAATTTGAGAGGGGGAAGTCACCCCTCCACTTT | CASSEFERGKSPLHF
TRBD1 | TRBJ1-2 | TRBV4-2 | NA | TGTGCCAGCAGCCAAGACCTTGACAGGGCCCACTATGGCTACACCTTC | CASSQDLDRAHYGYTF
NA | TRBJ1-5 | TRBV19 | few | TGTGCCAGTAGTTCAGGGTCGGATCGCAATCAGCCCCAGCATTTT | CASSSGSDRNQPQHF
TRBD1 | TRBJ1-2 | TRBV6-1 | NA | TGTGCCAGCAGTCCACAGGGGGGCTATGGCTACACCTTC | CASSPQGGYGYTF
NA | TRBJ1-1 | TRBV27 | NA | TGTGCCAGCAGTTTATCGTTTGGGCTCCGGAACACTGAAGCTTTCTTT | CASSLSFGLRNTEAFF
NA | TRBJ2-7 | TRBV28 | NA | TGTGCCAGCGCTGGGGGTTACTCCTACGAGCAGTACTTC | CASAGGYSYEQYF
TRBD1 | TRBJ1-5 | TRBV7-2 | NA | TGTGCCAGCAGCCCCCCAGACAGGGCCCAGCATTTT | CASSPPDRAQHF
TRBD1 | TRBJ1-5 | TRBV13 | NA | TGTGCCAGCAGACGGACAGGGGACCGCAATCAGCCCCAGCATTTT | CASRRTGDRNQPQHF
NA | TRBJ2-5 | TRBV5-1 | NA | TGCGCCAGCAGCTTGGACAGGTCCGAGACCCAGTACTTC | CASSLDRSETQYF
TRBD1 | TRBJ1-1 | TRBV5-4 | NA | TGTGCCAGCAGCCTGACAGGGGGCACTGAAGCTTTCTTT | CASSLTGGTEAFF
NA | TRBJ2-2 | TRBV5-1 | NA | TGCGCCAGCAGCTTGGTGGCAGCCGGGGAGCTGTTTTTT | CASSLVAAGELFF
NA | TRBJ2-1 | TRBV19 | NA | TGTGCCAGTAGTATGGTCGGGACTCAGCAGTTCTTC | CASSMVGTQQFF
NA | TRBJ1-1 | TRBV9 | NA | TGTGCCAGCAGCGTAGGCAGCCTTAGGGCTGAAGCTTTCTTT | CASSVGSLRAEAFF
NA | TRBJ1-2 | TRBV4-1 | NA | TGCGCCAGCAGCCACAGATGGAAGGTTGAGTGGGGCAATGGCTACACCTTC | CASSHRWKVEWGNGYTF
NA | TRBJ2-1 | TRBV9 | NA | TGTGCCAGCAGCGTCGGCAGGGGTTACAATGAGCAGTTCTTC | CASSVGRGYNEQFF
TRBD2 | TRBJ2-7 | TRBV5-4 | NA | TGTGCCAGCAGCCCGAGGAGCGGGAGGAACTACGAGCAGTACTTC | CASSPRSGRNYEQYF
TRBD1 | TRBJ1-1 | TRBV6-4 | NA | TGTGCCAGCAGTGTTCGGACAGGGGGCCAGATCACTGAAGCTTTCTTT | CASSVRTGGQITEAFF
NA | TRBJ2-5 | TRBV29-1 | NA | TGCAGCGTTGAATATGGGGTTCAAGAGACCCAGTACTTC | CSVEYGVQETQYF
TRBD2 | TRBJ2-5 | TRBV4-3 | NA | TGCGCCAGCAGCCAGGGCCGGGTGGGACTAGCGGGACAAGAGACCCAGTACTTC | CASSQGRVGLAGQETQYF
NA | TRBJ2-7 | TRBV11-3 | NA | TGTGCCAGCAGATCGACTCACTTCGAGCAGTACTTC | CASRSTHFEQYF
TRBD1 | TRBJ1-5 | TRBV28 | NA | TGTGCCAGCAGTCCAAACCCCGGGACAGACGTACCCAATAGCAATCAGCCCCAGCATTTT | CASSPNPGTDVPNSNQPQHF
NA | TRBJ2-2 | TRBV15 | once | TGTGCCACCAGCAGAGATTCCCCCGGGGTGACCGGGGAGCTGTTTTTT | CATSRDSPGVTGELFF
NA | TRBJ2-5 | TRBV11-1 | few | TGTGCCAGCAGCGAGCGGATGCGAGCCAAAGAGACCCAGTACTTC | CASSERMRAKETQYF